Below are 23 T cell receptor beta chains sequenced from a single sample in a study of cytomegalovirus exposure and HLA in healthy donors. With 60 Vbeta and 13 Jbeta primers, the PCR was carried out. The method was immunoSEQ multiplex PCR; TCRdb's version includes in-frame clones alone and lacks a portion of them. The sample records approximately 95,000 clones, roughly 79% being singletons. Sequencing was done on a sample of PBMCs. The receptor set was obtained from a woman in her sixties or seventies in good health and CMV-seropositive.

This clone was seen only a few times. The rearrangement uses TRBV10-1 and TRBJ2-7; D is possibly TRBD1 (5 bases). This CDR3 is 15 amino acids long. Trimming pared 3 bases from V and 3 bases from J, leaving 15 bases between. CDR1 is WNHNN and CDR2 is SYGVQD in the germline V gene (reference sequence). CDR3 amino acids: CASSEVPGSRYEQYF. The CDR3 nucleotides are TGCGCCAGCAGTGAAGTTCCAGGGTCCCGCTACGAGCAGTACTTC.

Only one count was recorded for this clone. The J gene is TRBJ1-5, the V gene TRBV18; 8 positions match TRBD1. V shed 1 base and J 3 bases; nucleotides not matched to a gene: 5. This CDR3 is built from 16 residues. Germline V gene data show CDR1 as KGHSH and CDR2 as LQKENI. The CDR3 loop reads CASSPLSGQVNQPQHF. The CDR3 DNA is TGTGCCAGCTCACCACTCTCGGGACAGGTCAATCAGCCCCAGCATTTT.

The V gene is TRBV11-3, the J gene TRBJ2-3; no clear D. The CDR3 runs to 15 residues. In germline, CDR1 is SGHNT, CDR2 YENEEA. V was cut by 5 bases and J by 0 bases, with 12 bases left in between. The CDR3 coding sequence is TGTGCCAGCAGCCTCAACAGTCTCAGCACAGATACGCAGTATTTT. Encoded protein: CASSLNSLSTDTQYF.

The chain employs TRBV28 and TRBJ2-5; 12 bases align to TRBD2. With 5 bases clipped from V and 4 bases from J, the junction kept 8 bases outside the gene matches. This CDR3 spans 16 amino acids. Per germline, CDR1 MDHEN and CDR2 SYDVKM. The CDR3 spells CASSPSAGLAGETQYF. Here the CDR3 DNA reads TGTGCCAGCAGTCCCTCGGCGGGACTAGCGGGAGAGACCCAGTACTTC.

With regard to this clone: No DNA is shown, since the ends of the CDR3 on it are uncertain; the CDR3 is the one TCRdb lists. The chain combines TRBV21-1 with TRBJ2-3; the D call in the table, TRBD2, was not verified against the DNA. TRBV21-1 is reported as a pseudogene. The CDR3 sequence runs 14 residues, both termini included. The CDR3 reads CARQWGLGADTQYF.

The V call is TRBV15, the J call TRBJ1-1; D not resolved. This CDR3 has 16 amino acids. V was cut by 0 bases and J by 0 bases, with 11 bases left in between. From germline, CDR1 is LNHNV and CDR2 YYDKDF (reference sequence). The CDR3 sequence: CATSRDRRFMNTEAFF. The CDR3 DNA reads TGTGCCACCAGCAGAGATAGGAGGTTTATGAACACTGAAGCTTTCTTT.

This clone was seen only a few times. J is TRBJ2-7 and V is TRBV27, with D perhaps TRBD1 (6 bases). From germline, CDR1 is MNHEY and CDR2 SMNVEV (reference sequence). The CDR3 has 13 amino acids. V dropped 1 base and J dropped 2 bases, with 6 bases sitting between them. CDR3 nucleotide sequence: TGTGCCAGCAGTTTATGGGGGCCCTACGAGCAGTACTTC. It yields the protein CASSLWGPYEQYF.

This chain connects TRBV6-5 to TRBJ2-1; D is possibly TRBD2 (5 bases). The length of the CDR3 is 13 residues. Germline lookup yields CDR1 MNHEY and CDR2 SVGAGI. Trimming shortened V by 0 bases and J by 6 bases, and 6 bases separated the two germline ends. The CDR3 loop is CASSYSRVNEQFF. The CDR3 DNA reads TGTGCCAGCAGTTACTCGAGGGTCAATGAGCAGTTCTTC.

The V and J genes are TRBV27 and TRBJ1-6; D is unclear. This CDR3 comprises 14 residues. The V and J ends lost 4 bases and 6 bases respectively, with 10 bases between them. Germline CDR1 and CDR2: MNHEY and SMNVEV (reference sequence). The CDR3 coding sequence is TGTGCCAGCAGTTCCCTAGAGGGTAATTCACCCCTCCACTTT. This encodes CASSSLEGNSPLHF.

The V and J genes are TRBV7-2 and TRBJ2-1; 9 nucleotides align to TRBD2. V gave up 5 bases and J gave up 10 bases; unmatched junction bases: 15. The CDR3 has 16 residues. Germline V gives CDR1 SGHTA, CDR2 FQGNSA. The CDR3 sequence is CASSPGSGRPPWEQFF. The CDR3 nucleotides are TGTGCCAGCAGCCCTGGGAGCGGGAGGCCTCCTTGGGAGCAGTTCTTC.

The chain is built from TRBV5-5 and TRBJ2-1, with D maybe TRBD1 (6 bases). Germline V gives CDR1 SGHKS, CDR2 YYEKEE (reference sequence). This CDR3 contains 13 residues. V was pared by 3 bases and J by 5 bases, with 9 bases between. The CDR3 DNA reads as TGTGCCAGCAGCTCCGGGACAAACAATGAGCAGTTCTTC. Protein: CASSSGTNNEQFF. Full variable domain (rest looked up from reference TRBV5-5 and TRBJ2-1): DAGVTQSPTHLIKTRGQQVTLRCSPISGHKSVSWYQQVLGQGPQFIFQYYEKEERGRGNFPDRFSARQFPNYSSELNVNALLLGDSALYLCASSSGTNNEQFFGPGTRLTVL.

V gene TRBV7-2 combines with J gene TRBJ2-1; 8 bases line up with TRBD2. The CDR3 has 18 residues. The germline gives CDR1 SGHTA, CDR2 FQGNSA. V lost 2 bases and J lost 8; bases outside the gene matches: 17. CDR3 nucleotides: TGTGCCAGCAGCTTACGGGAATTCCGGGAGGGCCTGGTGCATGAGCAGTTCTTC. Its protein is CASSLREFREGLVHEQFF.

The chain carries TRBV7-2 and TRBJ2-7; 11 positions match TRBD1. The CDR3 totals 14 residues. V gave up 5 bases and J gave up 5 bases; unmatched junction bases: 5. CDR1 SGHTA and CDR2 FQGNSA come from the germline V gene. CDR3 loop: CASSRWDRGDEQYF. CDR3 DNA: TGTGCCAGCAGCCGATGGGACAGGGGGGACGAGCAGTACTTC. The full variable domain, with the rest looked up from reference TRBV7-2 and TRBJ2-7, is GAGVSQSPSNKVTEKGKDVELRCDPISGHTALYWYRQSLGQGLEFLIYFQGNSAPDKSGLPSDRFSAERTGGSVSTLTIQRTQQEDSAVYLCASSRWDRGDEQYFGPGTRLTVT.

This clone was observed once. This chain links TRBV5-4 with TRBJ2-2; tentative D call: TRBD2 (7 bases). Germline lookup yields CDR1 SGHNT and CDR2 YYREEE (reference sequence). This CDR3 is 15 amino acids long. Trimming removed 6 bases at V and 1 base at J, with 13 bases between. CDR3 loop: CASKGGGLNTGELFF. The CDR3 DNA follows: TGTGCCAGCAAGGGGGGAGGGTTGAACACCGGGGAGCTGTTTTTT.

This clone was detected once. The rearrangement uses TRBV28 and TRBJ1-1; D uncertain. This CDR3 comprises 12 residues. Trimming cost V 2 bases and J 5 bases, with 6 bases left between them. Germline CDR1 reads MDHEN; CDR2 reads SYDVKM. The CDR3 sequence is CASSLKRTEAFF. The CDR3 region has the DNA TGTGCCAGCAGTTTAAAGAGGACTGAAGCTTTCTTT.

The chain has TRBV7-8 and TRBJ2-3, with TRBD1 matching over 12 bases. The CDR3 sequence is 17 residues long. V lost 2 bases, J lost 2 bases, and 5 bases stayed unmatched. The germline CDR1 and CDR2 sequences are SGHVS and FQNEAQ. CDR3 DNA sequence: TGTGCCAGCAGCTTAAGGGACAGGGGGCGGAACACAGATACGCAGTATTTT. Its translation is CASSLRDRGRNTDTQYF.

This chain's CDR3 is CASSVGQRAGTGELFF. The CDR3, as DNA: TGTGCCAGCAGCGTGGGTCAGCGGGCGGGGACCGGGGAGCTGTTTTTT. The rearrangement joins TRBV9 to TRBJ2-2, with D maybe TRBD2 (6 bases). V shed 2 bases and J shed 5 bases, with 16 bases lying between them. Germline V CDR1 and CDR2: SGDLS, YYNGEE. The CDR3 contains 16 residues. The variable domain in full, completed from reference TRBV9 and TRBJ2-2, reads DSGVTQTPKHLITATGQRVTLRCSPRSGDLSVYWYQQSLDQGLQFLIQYYNGEERAKGNILERFSAQQFPDLHSELNLSSLELGDSALYFCASSVGQRAGTGELFFGEGSRLTVL.

The chain joins TRBV7-8 to TRBJ2-2; 8 bases map to TRBD1. The V gene end was trimmed by 1 base and the J gene end by 4 bases; junction bases not matched to a gene: 8. CDR3 length equals 17 residues. CDR1 is SGHVS, CDR2 FQNEAQ, per germline. The CDR3 DNA is TGTGCCAGCAGCTTAGGCCCGGACAGGGTCGCCACCGGGGAGCTGTTTTTT. Residues: CASSLGPDRVATGELFF.

This clone was seen more than once but under ten times. The chain couples TRBV30 to TRBJ1-1; D is unclear. The CDR3 covers 12 residues. Germline V CDR1 and CDR2: GTSNPN, SVGIG (reference sequence). The V and J ends lost 2 bases and 1 base respectively, with 5 bases between them. The CDR3 region has the DNA TGTGCCTGGAGTATTCAGAACACTGAAGCTTTCTTT. This encodes CAWSIQNTEAFF.

Of note for this clone: The junction does not match germline at one end; this may be a read error. The J gene is TRBJ2-2, the V gene TRBV4-1, with 7 nucleotides matching TRBD1. Germline V gene data show CDR1 as MGHRA and CDR2 as YSYEKL. CDR3 length: 15 residues. DNA of the CDR3: TGCGCCAGCAGCTTCTTGACAGGGAACGCCGGGGAGCTGTTTTTT. This sequence encodes CASSFLTGNAGELFF.

The chain uses TRBV28 and TRBJ2-7; the match to TRBD1 covers 8 bases. This CDR3 spans 14 amino acids. The trim removed 7 bases at V and 6 bases at J, leaving 11 bases unmatched. Germline values: CDR1 MDHEN, CDR2 SYDVKM. Here the CDR3 reads CASTSPGQGLEQYF. The CDR3, as DNA: TGTGCCAGCACCTCCCCCGGACAGGGACTCGAGCAGTACTTC.

The J gene is TRBJ2-2, the V gene TRBV14; 12 bases are a match to TRBD1. This CDR3 is built from 17 residues. Germline values: CDR1 SGHDN, CDR2 FVKESK. Germline trimming cut 4 bases from V and 3 bases from J; bases unmatched to any gene: 6. This chain's CDR3 is CASSPIRDRGHTGELFF. In nucleotides, the CDR3 is TGTGCCAGCAGCCCCATCCGGGACAGGGGGCACACCGGGGAGCTGTTTTTT.

The chain joins TRBV15 to TRBJ2-1, with 9 bases identical to TRBD2. CDR3 length: 18 amino acids. CDR1 and CDR2 (germline): LNHNV, YYDKDF (reference sequence). V was pared by 1 base and J by 7 bases, with 14 bases of the junction left unmatched. The CDR3: CATSRGILVLAGRNEQFF. In nucleotides, the CDR3 is TGTGCCACCAGCAGAGGGATCCTTGTGCTAGCGGGACGGAATGAGCAGTTCTTC. The full variable domain, its missing parts supplied by reference TRBV15 and TRBJ2-1, is DAMVIQNPRYQVTQFGKPVTLSCSQTLNHNVMYWYQQKSSQAPKLLFHYYDKDFNNEADTPDNFQSRRPNTSFCFLDIRSPGLGDTAMYLCATSRGILVLAGRNEQFFGPGTRLTVL.